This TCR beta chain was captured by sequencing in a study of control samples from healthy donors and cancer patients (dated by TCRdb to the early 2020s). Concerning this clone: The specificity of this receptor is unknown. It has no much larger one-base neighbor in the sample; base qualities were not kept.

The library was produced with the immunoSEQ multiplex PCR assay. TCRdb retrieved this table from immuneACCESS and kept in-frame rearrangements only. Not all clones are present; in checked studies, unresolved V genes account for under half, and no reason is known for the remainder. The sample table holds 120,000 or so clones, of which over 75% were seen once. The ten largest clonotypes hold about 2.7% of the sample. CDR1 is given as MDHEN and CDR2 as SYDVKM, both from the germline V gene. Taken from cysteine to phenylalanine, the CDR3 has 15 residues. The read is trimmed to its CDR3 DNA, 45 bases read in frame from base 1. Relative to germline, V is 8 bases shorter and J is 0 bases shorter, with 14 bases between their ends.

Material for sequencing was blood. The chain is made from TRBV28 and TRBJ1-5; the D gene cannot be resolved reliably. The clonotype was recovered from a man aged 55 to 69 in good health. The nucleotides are TGTGCCAGCTACCGAATGGGGTTTAGCAATCAGCCCCAGCATTTT. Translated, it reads CASYRMGFSNQPQHF.